These 2 T cell receptor beta chains came from one sample sequenced in a study of control samples from healthy donors and cancer patients. The assay was immunoSEQ multiplex PCR, and TCRdb's table has in-frame clones only and misses some. The table has about 65,000 clones, 90% seen once. Specimen: PBMCs. The receptors were gathered from a woman between 50 and 59 years old with colorectal cancer.

This chain links TRBV5-8 with TRBJ2-5, with 7 nucleotides matching TRBD1. Germline lookup yields CDR1 SGHTS and CDR2 YDEGEE. This CDR3 has 13 residues. Trimming took 4 bases from V and 3 from J; bases not matched to a gene: 3. The CDR3 region has the DNA TGTGCCAGCAGCCGTGACAGGGAAGAGACCCAGTACTTC. Translation: CASSRDREETQYF. The full variable domain, completed using reference TRBV5-8 and TRBJ2-5, is EAGVTQSPTHLIKTRGQQATLRCSPISGHTSVYWYQQALGLGLQFLLWYDEGEERNRGNFPPRFSGRQFPNYSSELNVNALELEDSALYLCASSRDREETQYFGPGTRLLVL.

The chain recombines TRBV3-1 (or the pseudogene TRBV3-2) with TRBJ1-2, with D uncertain. Per the germline V gene, CDR1 is LGHDT and CDR2 is YNNKEL (reference sequence). This CDR3 spans 14 amino acids. V was clipped by 5 bases and J by 2 bases, with 12 bases between them. CDR3 DNA: TGTGCCAGCAGCTTCTGGAGGGAAAACTATGGCTACACCTTC. Its translation: CASSFWRENYGYTF.